The 32 T cell receptor beta chains presented below share a single source sample, sequenced in a study of shared clonotypes between healthy human individuals. TCRdb keeps only in-frame clones here, not all; method: immunoSEQ multiplex PCR. Of around 200,000 clones in the sample, approximately 61% were seen once. What was sequenced was memory CD4+ T cells sorted from blood. Subset given: CD45RA-negative fraction. Receptors originate from a young man in good health.

This clone was observed a few times. V usage is TRBV10-2 and J usage is TRBJ1-2, with 7 bases that match TRBD1. Trimming cost V 4 bases and J 4 bases; bases outside gene matches: 15. This CDR3 is built from 17 residues. Per germline, CDR1 WSHSY and CDR2 SAAADI. The CDR3 region has the DNA TGCGCCAGCAGTGGGAGGGTTACAGGGGCCGAGATCTATGGCTACACCTTC. It encodes CASSGRVTGAEIYGYTF.

V and J are TRBV28 and TRBJ1-2, with no clear D. Germline V gene lookup returns CDR1 MDHEN and CDR2 SYDVKM. This CDR3 spans 10 amino acids. V was clipped by 8 bases and J by 2 bases, with 3 bases between them. The CDR3 reads CASGNYGYTF. In DNA, the CDR3 is TGTGCCAGCGGGAACTATGGCTACACCTTC.

Notes on this clone: This sample includes further DNA sequences coding for the same CDR3. CDR3 nucleotide sequence: TGTGCCAGCAGCGTAGGGCGGAATGAAAAACTGTTTTTT. Protein sequence: CASSVGRNEKLFF. The genes are TRBV9 and TRBJ1-4; D remains unclear. The CDR3 has 13 amino acids. Trimming took 0 bases from V and 5 from J, leaving 5 bases between them. In germline, CDR1 is SGDLS, CDR2 YYNGEE.

In its sample, this clone was seen a few times. The chain employs TRBV27 and TRBJ2-2; no reliable D call. This CDR3 region has 13 residues. The germline V and J ends were trimmed by 5 bases and 6 bases, with 10 bases remaining between them. Germline V gives CDR1 MNHEY, CDR2 SMNVEV (reference sequence). The CDR3, as DNA: TGTGCCAGCAGTACCCTAGAACCCGGGGAGCTGTTTTTT. Translated, it gives CASSTLEPGELFF.

V usage is TRBV7-6 and J usage is TRBJ2-1, with D perhaps TRBD1 (5 bases). Trimming removed 6 bases from V and 9 bases from J, with 15 bases in between. Germline assignment: CDR1 SGHVS and CDR2 FNYEAQ. The CDR3 totals 13 residues. DNA for the CDR3: TGTGCCAGCAGAAAAATAATTCAGGGTGAGCAGTTCTTC. It translates to CASRKIIQGEQFF.

J is TRBJ2-7 and V is TRBV14; D remains ambiguous. The CDR3 runs 13 residues. V was trimmed by 1 base and J by 7 bases, leaving 11 bases between them. The germline V gene has CDR1 SGHDN and CDR2 FVKESK. The CDR3 nucleotides are TGTGCCAGCAGCCAAGTAATAGGGCAAGAGCAGTACTTC. It specifies CASSQVIGQEQYF. The variable domain in full, completed from reference TRBV14 and TRBJ2-7, reads EAGVTQFPSHSVIEKGQTVTLRCDPISGHDNLYWYRRVMGKEIKFLLHFVKESKQDESGMPNNRFLAERTGGTYSTLKVQPAELEDSGVYFCASSQVIGQEQYFGPGTRLTVT.

This rearrangement joins TRBV7-9 to TRBJ1-1; no clear D. Between the trimmed V and J ends, which lost 0 bases and 1 base, there was a span of 6 bases. The CDR3 is 14 amino acids. The germline CDR1 and CDR2 sequences are SEHNR and FQNEAQ (reference sequence). In DNA form, the CDR3 reads TGTGCCAGCAGCTTAGCGGCCAGGAACACTGAAGCTTTCTTT. It yields the protein CASSLAARNTEAFF.

The gene calls are TRBV5-4 and TRBJ1-2, with D maybe TRBD1 (5 bases). CDR3 size: 14 residues. Germline values: CDR1 SGHNT, CDR2 YYREEE (reference sequence). Trimming removed 1 base at V and 1 base at J, with 8 bases between. CDR3 DNA sequence: TGTGCCAGCAGCTTGAGGGACGGTAACTATGGCTACACCTTC. It specifies CASSLRDGNYGYTF.

The table lists this clone with a few counts. V and J are TRBV7-9 and TRBJ2-5; 7 positions match TRBD1. V shed 5 bases and J 8 bases; nucleotides not matched to a gene: 14. The CDR3 covers 15 residues. Germline CDR1 and CDR2: SEHNR and FQNEAQ (reference sequence). The CDR3 DNA sequence: TGTGCCAGCAGCCCCCTAGGGGGCGTAGCCGGAACCCAGTACTTC. Translated: CASSPLGGVAGTQYF.

This chain joins TRBV7-6 and TRBJ1-3, with 7 bases aligning to TRBD1. Trimming removed 6 bases from V and 4 bases from J; junction bases left unmatched: 24. Germline V lookup: CDR1 SGHVS, CDR2 FNYEAQ. The CDR3 consists of 20 residues. The CDR3 bases are TGTGCCAGCAGTTCTCTCGGGACAGAAGAATTGCAGGCGGGCGGAAACACCATATATTTT. Translated, it gives CASSSLGTEELQAGGNTIYF.

The chain carries TRBV5-4 and TRBJ1-3, with TRBD1 identical over 8 bases. The J segment lost 6 bases and the V segment lost 0 bases, leaving 2 bases of the junction unmatched. The germline V gene encodes CDR1 SGHNT and CDR2 YYREEE (reference sequence). There are 14 residues in the CDR3. CDR3 amino acids: CASSLATGENTIYF. CDR3 nucleotide sequence: TGTGCCAGCAGCTTGGCGACAGGGGAAAACACCATATATTTT.

The chain joins TRBV5-1 to TRBJ1-5, with TRBD1 as a possible D gene (6 bases). The CDR3 covers 14 residues. Deletions cut 4 bases from V and 3 bases from J, with 11 bases between. CDR1 and CDR2 from the germline V gene are SGHRS and YFSETQ. CDR3 residues: CASSPGQPNQPQHF. DNA for the CDR3: TGCGCCAGCAGCCCCGGACAGCCCAATCAGCCCCAGCATTTT.

This clone was seen a handful of times. The chain couples TRBV28 to TRBJ1-4; maybe TRBD1 (6 bases). The CDR3 has 16 residues. CDR1 and CDR2 from the germline V gene are MDHEN and SYDVKM. The V end was cut by 6 bases, the J end by 0 bases, with 14 bases between. CDR3 sequence: CASSGGRAATNEKLFF. CDR3 DNA sequence: TGTGCCAGCAGCGGGGGCAGGGCGGCAACTAATGAAAAACTGTTTTTT.

This sequence joins TRBV5-4 and TRBJ2-1; 7 bases match TRBD2. The V and J ends lost 4 bases and 10 bases, in that order; junction bases with no gene match: 17. There are 16 residues in the CDR3. Germline V gene lookup returns CDR1 SGHNT and CDR2 YYREEE (reference sequence). This CDR3 reads CASSPPGNSAGGEQFF. In DNA, the CDR3 is TGTGCCAGCAGCCCCCCTGGGAACTCCGCCGGGGGGGAGCAGTTCTTC. Full variable domain (rest looked up from reference TRBV5-4 and TRBJ2-1): ETGVTQSPTHLIKTRGQQVTLRCSSQSGHNTVSWYQQALGQGPQFIFQYYREEENGRGNFPPRFSGLQFPNYSSELNVNALELDDSALYLCASSPPGNSAGGEQFFGPGTRLTVL.

This clone appeared a few times. The V and J genes are TRBV18 and TRBJ2-7; TRBD1 matches 9 bases. The CDR3 is 15 residues long. Per germline, CDR1 KGHSH and CDR2 LQKENI. V was pared by 4 bases and J by 7 bases, with 11 bases of the junction left unmatched. The CDR3 spells CASSQSGQGIGEQYF. As DNA, the CDR3 is TGTGCCAGCTCACAGTCGGGACAGGGCATAGGGGAGCAGTACTTC.

This clone was observed a handful of times. The V call is TRBV5-6, the J call TRBJ1-1, with 7 nucleotides matching TRBD1. Germline loops: CDR1 SGHDT, CDR2 YYEEEE. This CDR3 spans 16 amino acids. The junction had 7 bases not matched to a gene; V was cut back by 2 bases and J by 0 bases. As DNA, the CDR3 is TGTGCCAGCAGCTTCAGGGGACAGCTGATGAACACTGAAGCTTTCTTT. Its protein product is CASSFRGQLMNTEAFF.

This chain joins TRBV13 and TRBJ2-2; TRBD2 aligns across 10 bases. Germline V lookup: CDR1 PRHDT, CDR2 FYEKMQ (reference sequence). V was pared by 1 base and J by 8 bases, with 13 bases of the junction left unmatched. The CDR3 length is 18 residues. CDR3 DNA: TGTGCCAGCAGCTTAGAGCTAAAGTCTAGCGGGAGTACGGGGGAGCTGTTTTTT. Protein: CASSLELKSSGSTGELFF.

CDR3 region: CASSLRVSSGNTIYF. CDR3 nucleotide sequence: TGTGCCAGCAGCCTCAGGGTCAGCTCTGGAAACACCATATATTTT. The gene calls are TRBV13 and TRBJ1-3; D perhaps matches TRBD1 (5 bases). V lost 5 bases, J lost 0 bases, and 11 bases lay in between. Germline lookup yields CDR1 PRHDT and CDR2 FYEKMQ (reference sequence). CDR3 size: 15 residues.

This clone has ten or more counts. The chain is built from TRBV18 and TRBJ2-2; perhaps TRBD1 as D (6 bases). V was cut by 6 bases and J by 10 bases, with 18 bases left in between. Per germline, CDR1 KGHSH and CDR2 LQKENI. The length of the CDR3 is 14 residues. CDR3 DNA: TGTGCCAGCTCGCCAACCCGGGACACCTCGGAGCTGTTTTTT. Its translation is CASSPTRDTSELFF.

The chain links TRBV5-1 to TRBJ2-3; D gene ambiguous. Germline CDR1 SGHRS, CDR2 YFSETQ. The CDR3 runs 15 residues. V lost 0 bases and J 2 bases, leaving 10 bases between the germline ends. CDR3 sequence: CASSLGGAITDTQYF. The DNA for the CDR3 is TGCGCCAGCAGCTTGGGAGGTGCGATCACAGATACGCAGTATTTT.

Here the CDR3 reads CATHLGGPDPYEQYF. The DNA of the CDR3 is TGTGCCACCCATTTGGGTGGACCCGACCCCTACGAGCAGTACTTC. The rearrangement uses TRBV21-1 and TRBJ2-7. TRBV21-1 is annotated as a pseudogene. There are 15 residues in the CDR3.

This clone was found many times. The V gene is TRBV6-5, the J gene TRBJ2-7; the D gene is possibly TRBD2 (6 bases). Germline V gene sequence: CDR1 MNHEY, CDR2 SVGAGI. The CDR3 totals 14 residues. V was pared by 3 bases and J by 3 bases, with 12 bases between. The CDR3 reads CASSYGGSGYEQYF. The CDR3 DNA reads as TGTGCCAGCAGTTATGGGGGTAGCGGCTACGAGCAGTACTTC.

This clone showed up just a few times. DNA for the CDR3: TGTGCCAGCAGCTTAAACAAGGCTAACTATGGCTACACCTTC. It encodes CASSLNKANYGYTF. The chain uses TRBV7-2 and TRBJ1-2, with no clear D. The CDR3 loop spans 14 amino acids. CDR1 SGHTA and CDR2 FQGNSA come from the germline V gene. The V end lost 2 bases, the J end lost 0 bases, and 7 bases lay between the germline ends.

Of note for this clone: This likely stems from a read error, as it lies one base from a far larger clone. The identical CDR3 is also encoded by other nucleotide sequences in the sample. The V gene is TRBV27, the J gene TRBJ2-7, with TRBD1 identical over 11 bases. V shed 6 bases and J 6 bases; nucleotides not matched to a gene: 7. The germline gives CDR1 MNHEY, CDR2 SMNVEV (reference sequence). The CDR3 extends over 14 amino acids. CDR3 nucleotide sequence: TGTGCCAGCAGGGGGCGGACAGGGGGCCCCGAGCAGTACTTC. Its translation: CASRGRTGGPEQYF.

The rearrangement links TRBV7-2 to TRBJ1-2, with 7 nucleotides matching TRBD1. Germline V lookup: CDR1 SGHTA, CDR2 FQGNSA. CDR3 length equals 14 residues. V gave up 3 bases and J gave up 4 bases; unmatched junction bases: 5. DNA for the CDR3: TGTGCCAGCAGCTTCGGACAGGCCGGCTATGGCTACACCTTC. Its translation: CASSFGQAGYGYTF.

The chain has TRBV30 and TRBJ2-3; the D gene could be TRBD1 or TRBD2 (5 bases each). Trimming stripped 4 bases from V and 7 bases from J, with 21 bases between. This CDR3 contains 15 residues. Germline lookup yields CDR1 GTSNPN and CDR2 SVGIG (reference sequence). The CDR3 reads CAWMGTTASLNTQYF. In DNA, the CDR3 is TGTGCCTGGATGGGGACCACGGCGTCCCTAAATACGCAGTATTTT.

The CDR3 loop is CASSGNRGVYTF. The CDR3 nucleotides read TGTGCCAGCAGCGGGAACAGGGGAGTGTACACCTTC. The gene calls are TRBV5-4 and TRBJ1-2, with TRBD1 identical over 7 bases. V lost 4 bases, J lost 11 bases, and 8 bases stayed unmatched. The CDR3 loop spans 12 amino acids. Germline CDR1 SGHNT, CDR2 YYREEE (reference sequence).

The chain is built from TRBV6-5 and TRBJ2-2; 10 bases match TRBD1. The V gene end was trimmed by 0 bases and the J gene end by 4 bases; junction bases not matched to a gene: 2. Germline values: CDR1 MNHEY, CDR2 SVGAGI. The CDR3 length is 16 residues. CDR3 amino acids: CASSYSTGGGTGELFF. The CDR3 DNA reads TGTGCCAGCAGTTACTCGACAGGGGGCGGCACCGGGGAGCTGTTTTTT.

J is TRBJ2-7 and V is TRBV9; 8 bases line up with TRBD1. The CDR3 has 16 amino acids. V shed 0 bases and J 6 bases; nucleotides not matched to a gene: 11. Germline V gives CDR1 SGDLS, CDR2 YYNGEE. CDR3 in DNA: TGTGCCAGCAGCGTAGGTGGGCAGGGGGCGCAGGGCGAGCAGTACTTC. It specifies CASSVGGQGAQGEQYF. Drawing the rest from reference TRBV9 and TRBJ2-7, the complete variable domain is DSGVTQTPKHLITATGQRVTLRCSPRSGDLSVYWYQQSLDQGLQFLIQYYNGEERAKGNILERFSAQQFPDLHSELNLSSLELGDSALYFCASSVGGQGAQGEQYFGPGTRLTVT.

This chain links TRBV4-2 with TRBJ2-1; 13 positions match TRBD2. Per the germline V gene, CDR1 is LGHNA and CDR2 is YNFKEQ. J lost 3 bases, V lost 4 bases, and 3 bases had no gene match. The CDR3 extends over 16 amino acids. CDR3 sequence reads: CASSRLAGGLYNEQFF. Written as DNA, the CDR3 is TGTGCCAGCAGCCGACTAGCGGGAGGACTCTACAATGAGCAGTTCTTC.

The chain is built from TRBV6-5 and TRBJ1-2; 12 nucleotides align to TRBD1. This CDR3 spans 15 amino acids. V was pared by 5 bases and J by 8 bases, with 9 bases of the junction left unmatched. The germline V gene has CDR1 MNHEY and CDR2 SVGAGI. CDR3 nucleotides: TGTGCCAGCAGTATAAGGGGACAGGGGGCATGGGGCTACACCTTC. Its protein is CASSIRGQGAWGYTF.

V and J are TRBV9 and TRBJ1-2; possible D gene TRBD1, 5 bases. V gave up 0 bases and J gave up 7 bases, with 13 bases separating them. From germline, CDR1 is SGDLS and CDR2 YYNGEE. The CDR3 is 14 amino acids. Here the CDR3 DNA reads TGTGCCAGCAGCGTAGGAGGTGGGGCTGCTGGCTACACCTTC. It translates to CASSVGGGAAGYTF. Supplemented by reference TRBV9 and TRBJ1-2, the full variable domain reads DSGVTQTPKHLITATGQRVTLRCSPRSGDLSVYWYQQSLDQGLQFLIQYYNGEERAKGNILERFSAQQFPDLHSELNLSSLELGDSALYFCASSVGGGAAGYTFGSGTRLTVV.